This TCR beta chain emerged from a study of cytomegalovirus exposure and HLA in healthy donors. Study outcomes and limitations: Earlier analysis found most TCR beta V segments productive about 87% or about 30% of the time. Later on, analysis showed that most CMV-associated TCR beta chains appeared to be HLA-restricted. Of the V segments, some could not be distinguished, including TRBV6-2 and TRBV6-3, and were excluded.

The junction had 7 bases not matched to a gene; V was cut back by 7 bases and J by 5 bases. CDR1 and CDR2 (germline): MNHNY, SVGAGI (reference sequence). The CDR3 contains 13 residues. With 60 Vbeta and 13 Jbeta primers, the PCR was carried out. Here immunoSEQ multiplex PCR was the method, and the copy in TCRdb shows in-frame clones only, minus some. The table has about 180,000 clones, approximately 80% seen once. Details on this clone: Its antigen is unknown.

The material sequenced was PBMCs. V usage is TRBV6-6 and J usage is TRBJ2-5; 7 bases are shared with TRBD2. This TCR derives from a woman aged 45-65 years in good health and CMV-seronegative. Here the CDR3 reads CASTAGAGETQYF. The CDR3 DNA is TGTGCCAGCACGGCGGGAGCGGGTGAGACCCAGTACTTC.